A selection of T cell receptor beta chains follows, all from one sample in a study of T cells expressing NK-cell markers. TCRdb processed the 5' RACE reads again and assigns one entry to each CDR3 protein, with no DNA. The sample holds approximately 380,000 distinct CDR3 sequences. Sequencing was carried out using blood T cells: a sorted CD56 or NKG2C T cell subset, CD4+ or CD8+ T cells, or bulk PBMC T cells (not recorded which). These receptors were collected from a man aged 18-75 years in good health. CDR3s include the opening cysteine and the closing phenylalanine or tryptophan.

>TRBV6-2/TRBV6-3|TRBJ2-2|12
CASRPRAGELFF
>TRBV19|TRBJ1-4|13
CASRGWSQEKLFF
>TRBV7-9|TRBJ1-6|12
CASSLDRSPLHF
>TRBV7-3|TRBJ2-2|21
CASSLKPVSSSGGPNTGELFF
>TRBV3-1|TRBJ2-5|15
CASSHQITKKETQYF
>TRBV5-1|TRBJ2-3|18
CASRGTEVDRVGTDTQYF
>TRBV19|TRBJ2-7|16
CASSRTLDRGSYEQYF
>TRBV5-1|TRBJ2-1|15
CASSRSPSSYNEQFF
>TRBV7-3|TRBJ2-1|16
CASSLTMSGGDNEQFF
>TRBV21-1|TRBJ2-7|14
CASSKEAASYEQYF
>TRBV6-2/TRBV6-3|TRBJ2-1|16
CASSYPLAGGADEQFF
>TRBV20-1|TRBJ1-1|15
CSANIDRAGNTEAFF
>TRBV2|TRBJ2-3|13
CASGEGLTDTQYF
>TRBV20-1|TRBJ2-6|14
CSAGVQGGANVLTF
>TRBV6-1|TRBJ1-6|13
CASRERDHSPLHF
>TRBV6-4|TRBJ2-4|14
CASVSTKDRACQYF
>TRBV7-9|TRBJ2-1|15
CASSLIQGYYNEQFF
>TRBV6-1|TRBJ2-3|16
CASSPNLAGGRDTQYF
>TRBV3-1|TRBJ2-2|16
CASSHIGTSLTGELFF
>TRBV7-8|TRBJ1-4|16
CASSLSGHTTNEKLFF
>TRBV12-3/TRBV12-4|TRBJ1-1|14
CASRAGPSNTEAFF
>TRBV6-1|TRBJ1-5|13
CASSVVANQPQHF
>TRBV7-2|TRBJ1-2|12
CASSEGTRGYTF
>TRBV29-1|TRBJ1-1|14
CSARRSGAGTEAFF